This is a list of T cell receptor beta chains from one sample in a study of beta chain features in type 1 diabetes. Using immunoSEQ multiplex PCR, the repertoire was profiled, and TCRdb retains in-frame clones only, with some absent. This table holds about 620,000 clones, roughly 15% found once. Sequenced material: naive CD4+ T cells from blood. These receptors were collected from a man in his late teens or twenties in good health. Both conserved end residues are part of each CDR3. A D gene is named only where the DNA matches it firmly. Clone size appears in some rows only: once, few, many, or a class for an expanded clone.

clone_size: few
j_call: TRBJ2-7
v_call: TRBV6-5
d_call: TRBD1
cdr3_nt: TGTGCCAGCAGTTACTCCCGGACAGGAGCCTACGAGCAGTACTTC
cdr3_aa: CASSYSRTGAYEQYF

clone_size: few
j_call: TRBJ1-3
v_call: TRBV6-6
d_call: TRBD1
cdr3_nt: TGTGCCAGCAGTTACCCAGGGGGAGGCGGAAACACCATATATTTT
cdr3_aa: CASSYPGGGGNTIYF

clone_size: few
j_call: TRBJ2-3
v_call: TRBV7-2
d_call: -
cdr3_nt: TGTGCCAGCAACTCCGCCGCAGTACGCACAGATACGCAGTATTTT
cdr3_aa: CASNSAAVRTDTQYF

clone_size: few
j_call: TRBJ1-5
v_call: TRBV7-8
d_call: -
cdr3_nt: TGTGCCAGCAGCTTAGGCAGGGGAGGCGTGGGCAATCAGCCCCAGCATTTT
cdr3_aa: CASSLGRGGVGNQPQHF

clone_size: -
j_call: TRBJ2-2
v_call: TRBV2
d_call: -
cdr3_nt: TGTGCCAGCACACGATACACCGGGGAGCTGTTTTTT
cdr3_aa: CASTRYTGELFF

clone_size: -
j_call: TRBJ2-7
v_call: TRBV9
d_call: -
cdr3_nt: TGTGCCAGCACCCCAGCAACCTACGAGCAGTACTTC
cdr3_aa: CASTPATYEQYF

clone_size: few
j_call: TRBJ1-1
v_call: TRBV7-9
d_call: TRBD1
cdr3_nt: TGTGCCAGCAGCTCCCGACAGGGCTTAGCTGAAGCTTTCTTT
cdr3_aa: CASSSRQGLAEAFF

clone_size: few
j_call: TRBJ1-2
v_call: TRBV28
d_call: TRBD1
cdr3_nt: TGTGCCAGCAGAAGGACAGGGGGCGCGACGCATGGCTACACCTTC
cdr3_aa: CASRRTGGATHGYTF

clone_size: -
j_call: TRBJ2-7
v_call: TRBV27
d_call: -
cdr3_nt: TGTGCCAGCAGTTTAGTTGGATTCAGCTCCTACGAGCAGTACTTC
cdr3_aa: CASSLVGFSSYEQYF

clone_size: few
j_call: TRBJ2-6
v_call: TRBV11-2
d_call: -
cdr3_nt: TGTGCCAGCAGCTTGGGGAGAATGGCTGGGGCCAACGTCCTGACTTTC
cdr3_aa: CASSLGRMAGANVLTF

clone_size: few
j_call: TRBJ1-1
v_call: TRBV18
d_call: -
cdr3_nt: TGTGCCAGCTCACCACAGGATATGAACACTGAAGCTTTCTTT
cdr3_aa: CASSPQDMNTEAFF

clone_size: few
j_call: TRBJ2-5
v_call: TRBV18
d_call: TRBD1
cdr3_nt: TGTGCCAGCTCACAAACAGGGGGCGTGGAGACCCAGTACTTC
cdr3_aa: CASSQTGGVETQYF

clone_size: -
j_call: TRBJ2-3
v_call: TRBV10-3
d_call: TRBD2
cdr3_nt: TGTGCCATTGGTAGCGGGGGGGCCTCAGATACGCAGTATTTT
cdr3_aa: CAIGSGGASDTQYF

clone_size: -
j_call: TRBJ2-5
v_call: TRBV11-2
d_call: TRBD2
cdr3_nt: TGTGCCAGCAGCGGGACTACCAGCCAAGAGACCCAGTACTTC
cdr3_aa: CASSGTTSQETQYF

clone_size: few
j_call: TRBJ2-3
v_call: TRBV5-1
d_call: TRBD1
cdr3_nt: TGCGCCAGCAGCCCCGACAGGGGGGGCACAGATACGCAGTATTTT
cdr3_aa: CASSPDRGGTDTQYF

clone_size: -
j_call: TRBJ2-7
v_call: TRBV28
d_call: -
cdr3_nt: TGTGCCAGCAGTTTATTCTCCACGGGGACCTACGAGCAGTACTTC
cdr3_aa: CASSLFSTGTYEQYF

clone_size: once
j_call: TRBJ1-3
v_call: TRBV25-1
d_call: TRBD1
cdr3_nt: TGTGCCAGCAGTGATGGACAGGGGACCCAAAGCTCTGGAAACACCATATATTTT
cdr3_aa: CASSDGQGTQSSGNTIYF

clone_size: -
j_call: TRBJ1-4
v_call: TRBV25-1
d_call: -
cdr3_nt: TGTGCCAGCAGTGCCCGGGGGGTCACAGGAAAACTGTTTTTT
cdr3_aa: CASSARGVTGKLFF

clone_size: few
j_call: TRBJ1-4
v_call: TRBV13
d_call: TRBD1
cdr3_nt: TGTGCCAGCAGCTCTACACCGGGACAGGGGAGAGAAAAACTGTTTTTT
cdr3_aa: CASSSTPGQGREKLFF

clone_size: -
j_call: TRBJ2-3
v_call: TRBV19
d_call: -
cdr3_nt: TGTGCCAGTAGTTCGAGCGCCCCCATGAATACGCAGTATTTT
cdr3_aa: CASSSSAPMNTQYF

clone_size: -
j_call: TRBJ1-2
v_call: TRBV25-1
d_call: TRBD1
cdr3_nt: TGTGCCAGCACCCTGACAGGGAACTATGGCTACACCTTC
cdr3_aa: CASTLTGNYGYTF

clone_size: -
j_call: TRBJ2-1
v_call: TRBV4-3
d_call: TRBD2
cdr3_nt: TGCGCCAGCAGCCAAGGACTAGCGTTGGACAATGAGCAGTTCTTC
cdr3_aa: CASSQGLALDNEQFF

clone_size: -
j_call: TRBJ1-4
v_call: TRBV5-1
d_call: TRBD1
cdr3_nt: TGCGCCAGCAGCCAAGATGCAGGACAGGTCACTGGAAAACTGTTTTTT
cdr3_aa: CASSQDAGQVTGKLFF

clone_size: once
j_call: TRBJ1-2
v_call: TRBV4-3
d_call: -
cdr3_nt: TGCGCCAGCAGCCAAGATCGGAGGGCTGGCGGCTACACCTTC
cdr3_aa: CASSQDRRAGGYTF

clone_size: -
j_call: TRBJ2-7
v_call: TRBV7-9
d_call: TRBD1
cdr3_nt: TGTGCCAGCAGCCGACAGGGGGCTTCCTACGAGCAGTACTTC
cdr3_aa: CASSRQGASYEQYF

clone_size: few
j_call: TRBJ2-1
v_call: TRBV10-3
d_call: -
cdr3_nt: TGTGCCATCAGTCGATACACCTACAATGAGCAGTTCTTC
cdr3_aa: CAISRYTYNEQFF

clone_size: -
j_call: TRBJ2-1
v_call: TRBV7-9
d_call: TRBD2
cdr3_nt: TGTGCCAGCAGTACGGGGGGGCCCTCCTACAATGAGCAGTTCTTC
cdr3_aa: CASSTGGPSYNEQFF

clone_size: -
j_call: TRBJ1-2
v_call: TRBV6-5
d_call: TRBD1
cdr3_nt: TGTGCCAGCAGTCCACCGGGACAGCCCACGGGCTACACCTTC
cdr3_aa: CASSPPGQPTGYTF

clone_size: few
j_call: TRBJ2-7
v_call: TRBV6-5
d_call: TRBD1
cdr3_nt: TGTGCCAGCACCACCTGGACAGGGACCTACGAGCAGTACTTC
cdr3_aa: CASTTWTGTYEQYF

clone_size: -
j_call: TRBJ2-7
v_call: TRBV6-5
d_call: TRBD1
cdr3_nt: TGTGCCAGCAGTTACTCGCGGACAGGCTACGAGCAGTACTTC
cdr3_aa: CASSYSRTGYEQYF

clone_size: few
j_call: TRBJ2-1
v_call: TRBV7-2
d_call: TRBD1
cdr3_nt: TGTGCCAGCAGCCGGGACAGGACCTACAATGAGCAGTTCTTC
cdr3_aa: CASSRDRTYNEQFF

clone_size: -
j_call: TRBJ2-1
v_call: TRBV15
d_call: -
cdr3_nt: TGTGCCACCAGCAGAGATGTGGACTACAATGAGCAGTTCTTC
cdr3_aa: CATSRDVDYNEQFF